This TCR beta chain is drawn from a study of lymphopenia after photon versus proton radiotherapy (dated by TCRdb to about 2019). Study-level background: The study compared the immunological effects of photon versus proton radiation therapy in patients with gastrointestinal tumors who developed high-grade lymphopenia. A cohort of around 21 patients with gastrointestinal tumors who received either photon or proton therapy and subsequently developed lymphopenia was included. The goal of the study was to describe how the two radiation modalities differ in their effects on the immune system.

To prepare the library, the immunoSEQ multiplex PCR assay was applied. Alongside multiparametric flow cytometry, deep sequencing of rearranged TCR beta loci was used to profile the T cell repertoires. TCRdb stores this immuneACCESS table with in-frame sequences only. Part of the clones is absent; in the studies checked, under half of the shortfall reflects unresolved V genes, and no reason is known for the rest. The sample yields 25,000 to 35,000 clones; just under 90% were counted once. The ten largest clones take up 45% to 60% of the sample. To note about this clone: The antigen this receptor binds is unknown. Within one base of it there is no much larger clone, and no base qualities were kept.

Its CDR3 holds 13 amino acids, cysteine through phenylalanine. Of all the DNA, just the CDR3 is kept, 39 bases in frame from base 1. From the germline V gene, CDR1 is KGHSH and CDR2 is LQKENI. V gives up 0 bases and J gives up 3 bases, and the segment between their germline ends measures 5 bases. Beyond this particular receptor, the publication reports: After the lymphocyte count nadir, oligoclonal expansion, especially of CD8+ Temra cells, was observed in photon-treated repertoires, and the drop in diversity was driven by this expansion. The survival association was assessed only in patients who died, and better survival with proton therapy was presented by the authors as a possibility rather than a demonstrated result. Proton-treated patients stayed relatively stable during treatment, while photon-treated patients lost naive T cells and TCR diversity and gained effector/memory populations. Across the cohort, a larger post-nadir drop in TCR diversity was inversely correlated with overall survival time among patients who died.

The chain was built from TRBV18 and TRBJ2-5; the D gene cannot be resolved reliably. The TCR sequence derives from a woman aged 55-75 years with cholangiocarcinoma. Some clones in this sample may be carry-over from other donors' samples. This sample comprised peripheral blood, obtained from a patient treated with proton-based radiotherapy. In nucleotide form, the sequence is TGTGCCAGCTCACCACCGTTCGAAGAGACCCAGTACTTC. The encoded protein is CASSPPFEETQYF.